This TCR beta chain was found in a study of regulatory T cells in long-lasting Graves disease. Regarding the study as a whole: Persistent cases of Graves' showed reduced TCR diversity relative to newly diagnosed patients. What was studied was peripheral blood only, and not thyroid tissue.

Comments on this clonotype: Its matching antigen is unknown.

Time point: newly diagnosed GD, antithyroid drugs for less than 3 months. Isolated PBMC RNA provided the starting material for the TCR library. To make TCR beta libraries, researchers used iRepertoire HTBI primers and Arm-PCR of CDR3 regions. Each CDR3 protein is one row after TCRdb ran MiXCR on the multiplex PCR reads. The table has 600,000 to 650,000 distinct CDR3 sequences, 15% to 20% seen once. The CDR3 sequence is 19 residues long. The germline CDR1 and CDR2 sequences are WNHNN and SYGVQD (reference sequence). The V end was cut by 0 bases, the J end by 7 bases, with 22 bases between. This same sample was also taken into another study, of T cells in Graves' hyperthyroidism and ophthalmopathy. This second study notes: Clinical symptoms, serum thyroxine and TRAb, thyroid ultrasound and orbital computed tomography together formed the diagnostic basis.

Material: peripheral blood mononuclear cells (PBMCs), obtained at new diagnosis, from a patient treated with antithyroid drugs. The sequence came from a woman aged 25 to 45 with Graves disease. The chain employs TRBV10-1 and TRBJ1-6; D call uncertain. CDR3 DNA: TGCGCCAGCAGTGAGTCGATATATTGGCAGCAAATACGGAATTCACCCCTCCACTTT. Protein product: CASSESIYWQQIRNSPLHF.